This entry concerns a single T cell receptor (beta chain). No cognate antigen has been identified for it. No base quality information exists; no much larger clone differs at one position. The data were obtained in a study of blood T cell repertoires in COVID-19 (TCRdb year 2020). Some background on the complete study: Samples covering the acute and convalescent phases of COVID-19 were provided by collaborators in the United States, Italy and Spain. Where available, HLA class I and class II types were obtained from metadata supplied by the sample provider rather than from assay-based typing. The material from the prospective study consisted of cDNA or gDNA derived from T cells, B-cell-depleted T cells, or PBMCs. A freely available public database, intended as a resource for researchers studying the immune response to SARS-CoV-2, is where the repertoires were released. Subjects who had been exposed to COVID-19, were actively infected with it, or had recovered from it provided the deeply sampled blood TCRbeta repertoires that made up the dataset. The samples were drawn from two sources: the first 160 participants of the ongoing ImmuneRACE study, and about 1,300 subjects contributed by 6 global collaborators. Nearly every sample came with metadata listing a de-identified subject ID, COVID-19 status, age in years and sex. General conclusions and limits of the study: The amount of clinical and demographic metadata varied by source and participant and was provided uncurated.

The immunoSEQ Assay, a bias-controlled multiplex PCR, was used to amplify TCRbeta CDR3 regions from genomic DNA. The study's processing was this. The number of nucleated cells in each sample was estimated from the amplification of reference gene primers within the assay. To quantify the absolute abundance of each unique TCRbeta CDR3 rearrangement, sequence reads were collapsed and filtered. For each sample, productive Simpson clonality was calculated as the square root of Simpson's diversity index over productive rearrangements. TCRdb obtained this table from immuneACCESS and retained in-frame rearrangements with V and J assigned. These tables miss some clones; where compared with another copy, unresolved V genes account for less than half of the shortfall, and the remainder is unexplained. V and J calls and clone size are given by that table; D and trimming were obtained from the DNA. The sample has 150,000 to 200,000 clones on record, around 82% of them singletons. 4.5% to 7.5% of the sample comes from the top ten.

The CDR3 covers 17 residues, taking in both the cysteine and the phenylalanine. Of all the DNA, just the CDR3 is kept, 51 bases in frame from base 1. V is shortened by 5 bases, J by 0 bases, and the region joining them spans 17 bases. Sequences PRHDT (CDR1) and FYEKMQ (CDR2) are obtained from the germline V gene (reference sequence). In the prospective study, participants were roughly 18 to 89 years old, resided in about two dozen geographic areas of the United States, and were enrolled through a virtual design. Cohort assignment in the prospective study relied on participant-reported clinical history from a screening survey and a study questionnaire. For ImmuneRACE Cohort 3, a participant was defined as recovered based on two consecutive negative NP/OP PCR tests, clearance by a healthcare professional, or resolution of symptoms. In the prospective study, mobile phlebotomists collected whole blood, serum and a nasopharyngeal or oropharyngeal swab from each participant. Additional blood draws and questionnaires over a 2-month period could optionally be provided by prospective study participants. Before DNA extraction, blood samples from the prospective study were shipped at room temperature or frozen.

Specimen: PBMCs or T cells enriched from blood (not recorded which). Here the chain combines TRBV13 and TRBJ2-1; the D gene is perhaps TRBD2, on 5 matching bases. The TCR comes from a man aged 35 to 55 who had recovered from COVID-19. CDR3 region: CASSQSLQRLSYNEQFF. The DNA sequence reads TGTGCCAGCAGCCAATCTTTGCAGCGGCTCTCCTACAATGAGCAGTTCTTC.